This TCR beta chain was observed in a study of T cell responses to AZD1222 COVID-19 vaccine. Study in general: Both about-4-week and about-12-week second-dose recipients were combined.

As to this clone: Its antigen is unidentified.

Assay used: immunoSEQ multiplex PCR; TCRdb lists only in-frame clones, some missing. The sample consists of approximately 110,000 clones, about 85% of them appearing once. Findings of the study overall: Variant regions that are unmutated are reportedly the target of nearly half of spike-specific TCRs. Donors, mostly white British, included more females; clonal diversity was possibly underestimated.

This CDR3 spans 10 amino acids. With 6 bases removed from V and 7 bases from J, the gap between germline ends came to 7 bases. Germline CDR1 and CDR2: SNHLY and FYNNEI. The sequence derives from an adult in good health. The V and J genes are TRBV2 and TRBJ2-7; D is perhaps TRBD2 (6 bases). The source material was peripheral blood, sampled on day 0 of AZD1222 vaccination. The chain's CDR3 is CASSRGEQYF. CDR3 coding DNA: TGTGCCAGCAGCCGGGGGGAGCAGTACTTC.